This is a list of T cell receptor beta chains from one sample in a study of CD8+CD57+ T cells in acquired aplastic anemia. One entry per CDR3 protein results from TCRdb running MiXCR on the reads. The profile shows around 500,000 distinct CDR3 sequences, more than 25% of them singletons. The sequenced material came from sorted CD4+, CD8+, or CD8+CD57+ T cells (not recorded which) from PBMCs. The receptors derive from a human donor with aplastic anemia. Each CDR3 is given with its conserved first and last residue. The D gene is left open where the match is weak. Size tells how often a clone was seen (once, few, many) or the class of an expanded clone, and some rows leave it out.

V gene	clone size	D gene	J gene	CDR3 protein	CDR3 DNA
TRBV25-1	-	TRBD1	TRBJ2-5	CATSDLNRGMGETQYF	TGTGCCACCAGTGATTTGAACAGGGGGATGGGAGAGACCCAGTACTTC
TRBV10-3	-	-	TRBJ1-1	CAISESRGAFF	TGTGCCATCAGTGAAAGTCGAGGAGCTTTCTTT
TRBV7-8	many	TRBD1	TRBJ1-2	CASARDRGGYTF	TGTGCCAGCGCCCGGGACAGGGGAGGCTACACCTTC
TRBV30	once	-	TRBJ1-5	CAWSPSENQPQHF	TGTGCCTGGAGTCCTTCGGAGAATCAGCCCCAGCATTTT
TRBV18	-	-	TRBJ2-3	CASSPPTSTDTQYF	TGTGCCAGCTCACCACCGACTAGCACAGATACGCAGTATTTT
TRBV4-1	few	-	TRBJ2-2	CASSQVLAKNTGELFF	TGCGCCAGCAGCCAAGTGTTGGCGAAAAACACCGGGGAGCTGTTTTTT
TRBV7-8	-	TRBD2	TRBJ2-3	CASSQPKAGRTDTQYF	TGTGCCAGCAGCCAACCGAAAGCGGGGCGCACAGATACGCAGTATTTT
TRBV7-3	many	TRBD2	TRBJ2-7	CASSLMPLAGGPGEQYF	TGTGCCAGCAGCTTAATGCCACTAGCGGGAGGTCCCGGCGAGCAGTACTTC
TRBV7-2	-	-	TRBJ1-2	CASSLRSRDYGYTF	TGTGCCAGCAGCTTACGCTCCAGGGACTATGGCTACACCTTC
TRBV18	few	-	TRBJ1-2	CASSPQELVVYTF	TGTGCCAGCTCACCACAGGAGCTCGTCGTCTACACCTTC
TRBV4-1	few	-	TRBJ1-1	CASSQPTKNTEAFF	TGCGCCAGCAGCCAACCCACAAAGAACACTGAAGCTTTCTTT
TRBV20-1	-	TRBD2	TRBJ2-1	CSAKTSGRTNNEQLF	TGCAGTGCGAAAACTAGCGGGAGGACTAACAATGAGCAGCTCTTC
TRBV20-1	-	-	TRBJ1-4	CSASLSVNEKLFF	TGCAGTGCTAGTCTCAGCGTTAATGAAAAACTGTTTTTT
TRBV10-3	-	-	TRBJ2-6	CASSTNGWLNVLTF	TGTGCCAGCAGTACCAACGGGTGGCTGAACGTCCTGACTTTC
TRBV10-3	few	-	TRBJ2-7	CASSYSRQGVALKQYF	TGTGCCAGCAGTTACTCGAGGCAGGGAGTGGCGCTAAAGCAGTACTTC
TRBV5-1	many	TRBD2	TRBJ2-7	CASSLAGLVSYEQYF	TGCGCCAGCAGCTTGGCGGGACTAGTTTCCTACGAGCAGTACTTC
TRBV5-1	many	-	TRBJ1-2	CASSLVLGGNGYTF	TGCGCCAGCAGCTTGGTACTAGGGGGAAATGGCTACACCTTC
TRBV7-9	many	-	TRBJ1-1	CASSAFYTEAFF	TGTGCCAGCAGCGCGTTTTACACTGAAGCTTTCTTT
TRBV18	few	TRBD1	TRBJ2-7	CASSPRDSLSYEQYF	TGTGCCAGCTCACCCAGGGACAGCCTCTCCTACGAGCAGTACTTC
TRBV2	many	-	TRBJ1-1	CASRGQGKAFF	TGTGCCAGCAGAGGGCAGGGCAAAGCTTTCTTT
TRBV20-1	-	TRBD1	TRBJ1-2	CSAPGTGEHYGHTF	TGCAGTGCTCCCGGGACAGGGGAACACTATGGCCACACCTTC
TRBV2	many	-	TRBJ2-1	CASSEVSAGRNWFF	TGTGCCAGCAGTGAAGTATCAGCAGGGAGGAACTGGTTCTTC
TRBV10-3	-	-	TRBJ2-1	CAISRIAGINEQFF	TGTGCCATCAGTCGCATCGCGGGGATCAATGAGCAGTTCTTC
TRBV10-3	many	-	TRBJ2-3	CAITGGLTDTQYF	TGTGCCATCACAGGGGGGCTCACAGATACGCAGTATTTT
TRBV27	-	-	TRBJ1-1	CASSLGPGNEAFF	TGTGCCAGCAGTTTAGGCCCAGGGAATGAAGCTTTCTTT
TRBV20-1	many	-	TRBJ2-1	CSARERQQFF	TGCAGTGCTAGAGAACGACAGCAGTTCTTC
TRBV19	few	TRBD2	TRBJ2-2	CAGGRAGQGGELFF	TGTGCCGGGGGGAGAGCGGGGCAGGGCGGGGAGCTGTTTTTT
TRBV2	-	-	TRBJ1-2	CASTASYTF	TGTGCCAGCACTGCTAGCTACACCTTC
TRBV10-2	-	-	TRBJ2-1	CASSEWDEQFF	TGCGCCAGCAGTGAGTGGGATGAGCAGTTCTTC
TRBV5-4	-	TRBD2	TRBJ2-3	CASSTSGATDTQYF	TGTGCCAGCAGTACTAGCGGGGCTACAGATACGCAGTATTTT
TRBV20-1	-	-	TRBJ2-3	CSALFGSTDTQYF	TGCAGTGCTCTATTCGGTAGCACAGATACGCAGTATTTT
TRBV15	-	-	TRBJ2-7	CATSRDPHEQYF	TGTGCCACCAGCAGGGACCCCCACGAGCAGTACTTC
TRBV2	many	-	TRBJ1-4	CASSEQGINEKLFF	TGTGCCAGCAGTGAACAGGGTATTAATGAAAAACTGTTTTTT
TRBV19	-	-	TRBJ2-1	CASSIGSGTYNEQFF	TGTGCCAGTAGTATAGGTAGCGGAACCTACAATGAGCAGTTCTTC
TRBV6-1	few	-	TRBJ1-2	CASSPTPPGGYTF	TGTGCCAGCAGTCCTACTCCGCCCGGTGGCTACACCTTC
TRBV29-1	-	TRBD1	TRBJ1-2	CSVAGQGVYGYTF	TGCAGCGTCGCGGGACAGGGGGTATACGGCTACACCTTC
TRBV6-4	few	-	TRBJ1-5	CASKRPQHF	TGTGCCAGCAAGAGGCCCCAGCATTTT
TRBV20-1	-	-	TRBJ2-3	CSARDWADTQYF	TGCAGTGCTAGAGATTGGGCAGATACGCAGTATTTT
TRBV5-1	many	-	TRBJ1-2	CASSLGVGDNYGYTF	TGCGCCAGCAGCTTGGGTGTGGGGGACAACTATGGCTACACCTTC
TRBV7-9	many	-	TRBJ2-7	CASSFPLSRGQYF	TGTGCCAGCAGCTTCCCCCTATCAAGAGGGCAGTACTTC
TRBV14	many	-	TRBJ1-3	CASSQAAGNTIYF	TGTGCCAGCAGCCAAGCAGCTGGAAACACCATATATTTT
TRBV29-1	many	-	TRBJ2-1	CSVAGYNEQFF	TGCAGCGTCGCGGGCTACAATGAGCAGTTCTTC
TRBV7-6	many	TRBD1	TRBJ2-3	CASSPRTGGTDTQYF	TGTGCCAGCAGCCCTAGGACAGGGGGCACAGATACGCAGTATTTT
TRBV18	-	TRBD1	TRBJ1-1	CASSPRDSREGTEAFF	TGTGCCAGCTCACCCCGGGACAGCCGTGAAGGCACTGAAGCTTTCTTT
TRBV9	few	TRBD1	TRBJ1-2	CASSVYDRDQFTGYTF	TGTGCCAGCAGCGTTTATGACAGGGACCAATTTACCGGCTACACCTTC
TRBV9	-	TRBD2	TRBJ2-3	CASSAGTSGVSTDTQYF	TGTGCCAGCAGCGCCGGTACTAGCGGAGTTAGCACAGATACGCAGTATTTT
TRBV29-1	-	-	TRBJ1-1	CGVGQLNTEAFF	TGCGGCGTTGGGCAGTTGAACACTGAAGCTTTCTTT
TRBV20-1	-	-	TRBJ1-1	CSAAPTERPEAFF	TGCAGTGCTGCACCCACAGAAAGACCTGAAGCTTTCTTT
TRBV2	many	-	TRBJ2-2	CASSGGNTGELFF	TGTGCCAGCAGTGGTGGAAACACCGGGGAGCTGTTTTTT
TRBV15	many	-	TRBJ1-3	CATSRLSTGRLSSGNTIYF	TGTGCCACCAGCAGGCTGTCGACGGGACGTTTGAGCTCTGGAAACACCATATATTTT
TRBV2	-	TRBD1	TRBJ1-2	CVSSHRGGNYGHTF	TGTGTCAGCAGTCACAGGGGAGGTAACTATGGCCACACCTTC
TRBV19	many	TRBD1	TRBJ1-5	CASRDRGQRSNQPQHF	TGTGCCAGCCGGGACAGGGGGCAGAGGAGCAATCAGCCCCAGCATTTT
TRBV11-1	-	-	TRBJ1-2	CASLGRRRGSHYGYTF	TGTGCCAGCTTAGGCCGACGGCGGGGCAGCCACTATGGCTACACCTTC
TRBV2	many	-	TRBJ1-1	CASRTVNTEAFF	TGTGCCAGCAGAACAGTGAACACTGAAGCTTTCTTT
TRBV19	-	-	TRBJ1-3	CASSIRRVSGNTIYF	TGTGCCAGCAGTATCCGGCGGGTCTCTGGAAACACCATATATTTT
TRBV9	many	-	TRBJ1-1	CASSVDSGNTEAFF	TGTGCCAGCAGCGTAGACTCAGGGAACACTGAAGCTTTCTTT
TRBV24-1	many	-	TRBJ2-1	CATSEPRQDYNEQFF	TGTGCCACCAGTGAACCGAGACAGGATTACAATGAGCAGTTCTTC
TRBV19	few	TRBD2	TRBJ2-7	CASSLGDYSYEQCF	TGTGCCAGCAGCTTGGGGGACTACTCCTACGAGCAGTGCTTC
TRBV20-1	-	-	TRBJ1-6	CSARDLQTGPDSPLHF	TGCAGTGCTAGAGATCTACAAACCGGGCCAGATTCACCCCTCCACTTT
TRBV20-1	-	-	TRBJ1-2	CSAPRSAYYGYTF	TGCAGTGCCCCCAGGAGTGCCTACTATGGCTACACCTTC